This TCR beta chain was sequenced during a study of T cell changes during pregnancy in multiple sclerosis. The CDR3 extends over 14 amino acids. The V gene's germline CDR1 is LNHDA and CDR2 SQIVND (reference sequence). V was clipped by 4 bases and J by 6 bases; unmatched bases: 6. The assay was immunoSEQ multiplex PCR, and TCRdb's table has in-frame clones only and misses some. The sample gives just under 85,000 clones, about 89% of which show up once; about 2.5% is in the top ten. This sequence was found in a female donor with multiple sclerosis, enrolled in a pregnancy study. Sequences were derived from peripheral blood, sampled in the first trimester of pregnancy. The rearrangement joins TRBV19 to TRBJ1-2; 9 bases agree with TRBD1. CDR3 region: CASSTLRQGDGYTF. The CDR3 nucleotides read TGTGCCAGTAGTACTCTTCGACAGGGGGATGGCTACACCTTC. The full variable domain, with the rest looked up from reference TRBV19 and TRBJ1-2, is DGGITQSPKYLFRKEGQNVTLSCEQNLNHDAMYWYRQDPGQGLRLIYYSQIVNDFQKGDIAEGYSVSREKKESFPLTVTSAQKNPTAFYLCASSTLRQGDGYTFGSGTRLTVV.